This TCR beta chain was recorded in a study of CD8+ T cells in alopecia areata. This clone appeared once. The CDR3 contains 14 residues. Unmatched junction bases numbered 5, after V lost 1 base and J lost 5 bases. CDR1 and CDR2 (germline): PRHDT, FYEKMQ (reference sequence). Treatment meaning: oral pan-JAK inhibitor, 5-10 mg twice daily. Reverse transcribed after extraction, RNA yielded cDNA as the sequencing template. The method was immunoSEQ multiplex PCR; TCRdb's version includes in-frame clones alone and lacks a portion of them. The table records under 130,000 clones, about nine tenths of them present only once.

The source material was CD8+ T cells sorted from blood, sampled between weeks 30 and 35, from a patient treated with tofacitinib. This receptor was taken from a human donor with alopecia areata. The V call is TRBV13, the J call TRBJ2-7; 7 nucleotides match TRBD1. The chain's CDR3 is CASSLVRGHDEQYF. For the CDR3, the DNA is TGTGCCAGCAGCTTAGTGAGGGGGCACGACGAGCAGTACTTC. Supplemented by reference TRBV13 and TRBJ2-7, the full variable domain reads AAGVIQSPRHLIKEKRETATLKCYPIPRHDTVYWYQQGPGQDPQFLISFYEKMQSDKGSIPDRFSAQQFSDYHSELNMSSLELGDSALYFCASSLVRGHDEQYFGPGTRLTVT.